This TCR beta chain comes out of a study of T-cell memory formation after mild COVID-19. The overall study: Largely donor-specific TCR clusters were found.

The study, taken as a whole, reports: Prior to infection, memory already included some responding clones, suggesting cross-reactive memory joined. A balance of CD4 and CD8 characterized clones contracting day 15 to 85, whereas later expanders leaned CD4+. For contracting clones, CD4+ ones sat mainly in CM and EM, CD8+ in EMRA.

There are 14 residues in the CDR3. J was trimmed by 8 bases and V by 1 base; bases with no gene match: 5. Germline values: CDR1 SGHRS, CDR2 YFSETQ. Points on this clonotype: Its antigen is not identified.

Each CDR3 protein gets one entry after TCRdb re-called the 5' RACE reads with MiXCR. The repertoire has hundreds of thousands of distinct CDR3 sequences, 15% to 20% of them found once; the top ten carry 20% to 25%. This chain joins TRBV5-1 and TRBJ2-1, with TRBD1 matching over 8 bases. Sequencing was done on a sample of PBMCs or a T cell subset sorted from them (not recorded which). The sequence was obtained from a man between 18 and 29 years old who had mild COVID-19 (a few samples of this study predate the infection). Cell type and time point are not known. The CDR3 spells CASSLWTGLYEQFF. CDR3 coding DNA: TGCGCCAGCAGCTTGTGGACAGGGTTGTATGAGCAGTTCTTC.